These T cell receptor beta chains were read from a single sample in a study of T cell responses to AZD1222 COVID-19 vaccine. Assay: immunoSEQ multiplex PCR; the TCRdb copy retains only in-frame clones and omits some. The sample holds about 140,000 clones; roughly 92% are singletons and the top ten take about 3.8%. The sample was peripheral blood, taken 28 days after the second AZD1222 dose. The receptors were gathered from an adult who received the AZD1222 COVID-19 vaccine. The CDR3 runs from the conserved cysteine through the conserved F or W. Fields, in order: V gene, D gene, J gene, CDR3 protein. D genes are given only for firm matches.

TRBV9,TRBD1,TRBJ2-7,CASSVAGTGVPYEQYF
TRBV7-8,NA,TRBJ2-1,CASSFGGENEQFF
TRBV5-1,NA,TRBJ1-1,CASSLGVLNTEAFF
TRBV29-1,TRBD1,TRBJ1-1,CSGLRGTGGTEAFF
TRBV7-9,TRBD1,TRBJ1-1,CASSLRTGGVTEAFF
TRBV18,TRBD1,TRBJ1-5,CASSPGQFNQPQHF
TRBV3-1/TRBV3-2,TRBD2,TRBJ2-7,CASSPSGLFYEQYF
TRBV6-5,NA,TRBJ1-3,CASTSQEEAGNTIYF
TRBV19,TRBD2,TRBJ2-1,CASTSGRWNEQFF
TRBV2,NA,TRBJ2-5,CASIDWSLGTQYF
TRBV2,TRBD1,TRBJ1-3,CASSQDRGHGNTIYF
TRBV11-3,TRBD2,TRBJ2-1,CASSSPTSVDNEQFF
TRBV28,TRBD1,TRBJ1-1,CASNNRGFNTEAFF
TRBV6-5,NA,TRBJ1-1,CASDQGGNTEAFF
TRBV11-2,NA,TRBJ1-4,CASSFTTNEKLFF
TRBV11-2,NA,TRBJ1-5,CASSSGGNQPQHF
TRBV4-3,NA,TRBJ1-5,CASSQEAGLEYQPQHF
TRBV28,NA,TRBJ2-7,CASSLGDPTSSEQYF
TRBV5-1,NA,TRBJ1-1,CASSLTANTEAFF
TRBV11-2,NA,TRBJ1-5,CASSRVDSNQPQHF
TRBV6-5,NA,TRBJ2-3,CASSYKGTDTQYF
TRBV28,NA,TRBJ1-5,CASSLDQPQHF
TRBV4-2,TRBD1,TRBJ1-2,CASSQDKQGLYGYTF
TRBV20-1,TRBD1,TRBJ1-2,CSASQGGYDYGYTF
TRBV11-3,NA,TRBJ2-2,CASSLDRTGELFF
TRBV6-1,NA,TRBJ1-5,CASSERRNQPQHF
TRBV10-1,TRBD2,TRBJ2-7,CASGTSSYEQYF
TRBV6-1,NA,TRBJ1-1,CASSEGRANTEAFF
TRBV4-3,NA,TRBJ2-2,CASSQVGKGGELFF
TRBV28,NA,TRBJ1-4,CASSGGRGLWEKLFF
TRBV5-4,TRBD2,TRBJ2-5,CASSLRREGETQYF
TRBV7-2,NA,TRBJ2-6,CASSLARGAGANVLTF
TRBV7-3,NA,TRBJ2-1,CASSQDPGHNEQFF
TRBV4-3,NA,TRBJ2-7,CASSQFLGNEQYF
TRBV19,TRBD2,TRBJ2-5,CASSSRTSGVYQETQYF
TRBV10-1,TRBD1,TRBJ2-7,CASSATGGAFPPYEQYF
TRBV5-1,TRBD1,TRBJ2-7,CASSLAGTAPYEQYF
TRBV7-8,NA,TRBJ1-1,CASSFWGNTEAFF
TRBV5-6,TRBD1,TRBJ1-6,CASSQGQGPSPLHF
TRBV28,TRBD1,TRBJ1-6,CASSLLRGPSSYNSPLHF
TRBV10-3,TRBD2,TRBJ2-3,CALGTPGGTDTQYF
TRBV6-5,NA,TRBJ1-5,CASSLTRTAGRPQHF
TRBV4-2,NA,TRBJ1-4,CASTRGEGYGEKLFF
TRBV7-2,NA,TRBJ2-3,CASSLDFYAADTQYF
TRBV7-2,TRBD1,TRBJ2-2,CASSRPTGDRGGELFF